These 26 T cell receptor beta chains were all obtained from the same sample, sequenced in a study of control samples from healthy donors and cancer patients. Clones were read by immunoSEQ multiplex PCR, and TCRdb kept only the in-frame ones, dropping some. The repertoire holds some 150,000 clones, with about 95% as singletons. Sequencing input: PBMCs. Receptors originate from a man aged 60 to 69 with colorectal cancer.

This sequence joins TRBV4-2 and TRBJ1-2; a weak D match, TRBD1 (5 bases). The CDR3 covers 16 residues. V lost 1 base, J lost 1 base, and 13 bases lay in between. Germline CDR1 is LGHNA and CDR2 is YNFKEQ. The chain's CDR3 is CASSQGDIGGNYGYTF. Here the CDR3 DNA reads TGTGCCAGCAGCCAAGGGGATATCGGGGGTAACTATGGCTACACCTTC.

The rearrangement uses TRBV5-6 and TRBJ2-7, with D possibly TRBD2 on 5 matching bases. In germline, CDR1 is SGHDT, CDR2 YYEEEE. This CDR3 is built from 13 residues. Trimming shortened V by 4 bases and J by 2 bases, and 10 bases separated the two germline ends. CDR3 protein: CASSMDFPYEQYF. CDR3 DNA: TGTGCCAGCAGCATGGACTTCCCCTACGAGCAGTACTTC.

The chain carries TRBV7-2 and TRBJ1-2; no clear D gene. The CDR3 has 17 residues. Germline-derived CDR1 and CDR2 are SGHTA and FQGNSA. With 5 bases removed from V and 4 bases from J, the gap between germline ends came to 23 bases. The CDR3 sequence: CASSPNSGIRTSYGYTF. The DNA for the CDR3 is TGTGCCAGCAGCCCCAACTCGGGTATCCGGACGTCCTATGGCTACACCTTC.

A remark on this clone: A read error may produce the germline difference seen at one junction end. V usage is TRBV6-1 and J usage is TRBJ2-3; D remains ambiguous. The CDR3 length is 14 residues. CDR1 is MNHNS and CDR2 is SASEGT in the germline V gene. In DNA, the CDR3 is TGTGCCAGCAGCGAAGGGTACCCGCCAGATACGCAGTATTTT. Protein sequence: CASSEGYPPDTQYF.

This chain uses TRBV10-3 with TRBJ1-2; 7 bases match TRBD1. Germline V gives CDR1 ENHRY, CDR2 SYGVKD. J gave up 8 bases and V 8 bases, and 5 bases lay outside the gene matches. The CDR3 loop spans 11 amino acids. CDR3 DNA: TGTGCCATCGCAGCAGGGGGAGGCTACACCTTC. Its protein is CAIAAGGGYTF.

The rearrangement uses TRBV19 and TRBJ1-1, with D perhaps matching TRBD1 (5 bases). Germline lookup yields CDR1 LNHDA and CDR2 SQIVND (reference sequence). Between the trimmed V and J ends, which lost 6 bases and 5 bases, there was a span of 19 bases. The CDR3 runs 15 residues. CDR3 in amino acids: CASRKPGDQSTEAFF. CDR3 coding DNA: TGTGCCAGTAGGAAACCGGGGGACCAATCAACTGAAGCTTTCTTT.

The J gene is TRBJ2-2, the V gene TRBV5-1, with TRBD2 matching 15 bases. The length of the CDR3 is 18 residues. CDR1 and CDR2 (germline): SGHRS, YFSETQ. V dropped 2 bases and J dropped 6; count of bases not matched to a gene: 8. The CDR3 region has the DNA TGCGCCAGCAGCTTCGGGACTAGCGGGGGGCCGGGCTCCGGGGAGCTGTTTTTT. Protein sequence: CASSFGTSGGPGSGELFF.

The CDR3 bases are TGTGCCATCAGTGAATCAGGGGCCCCAGAGACCCAGTACTTC. Translating gives CAISESGAPETQYF. The chain combines TRBV10-3 with TRBJ2-5, with a possible D match to TRBD1 (6 bases). Between the trimmed V and J ends, which lost 3 bases and 4 bases, there was a span of 12 bases. This CDR3 is 14 amino acids long. Germline V lookup: CDR1 ENHRY, CDR2 SYGVKD.

This clone was observed a single time. The gene calls are TRBV6-1 and TRBJ1-5, with D possibly TRBD1 on 5 matching bases. V lost 2 bases and J lost 0, with 11 bases in between. This CDR3 comprises 16 residues. Germline CDR1 is MNHNS and CDR2 is SASEGT. CDR3 DNA: TGTGCCAGCAGTGAACGGGCGACAGTTAGCAATCAGCCCCAGCATTTT. It translates to CASSERATVSNQPQHF.

The chain uses TRBV5-1 and TRBJ1-3; D not certain. This CDR3 is built from 16 residues. With 0 bases removed from V and 4 bases from J, the gap between germline ends came to 14 bases. CDR1 and CDR2 from the germline V gene are SGHRS and YFSETQ. The CDR3, as DNA: TGCGCCAGCAGCTTGGCCGGGATCCTCGGGGGAAACACCATATATTTT. As protein: CASSLAGILGGNTIYF.

This chain connects TRBV19 to TRBJ2-2; 8 bases are a match to TRBD2. Germline loops: CDR1 LNHDA, CDR2 SQIVND (reference sequence). The J segment lost 0 bases and the V segment lost 4 bases, leaving 4 bases of the junction unmatched. The CDR3 spans 16 residues. The chain's CDR3 is CASSTSGPPNTGELFF. The DNA for the CDR3 is TGTGCCAGTAGTACTAGCGGGCCCCCGAACACCGGGGAGCTGTTTTTT. Drawing the rest from reference TRBV19 and TRBJ2-2, the complete variable domain is DGGITQSPKYLFRKEGQNVTLSCEQNLNHDAMYWYRQDPGQGLRLIYYSQIVNDFQKGDIAEGYSVSREKKESFPLTVTSAQKNPTAFYLCASSTSGPPNTGELFFGEGSRLTVL.

The genes are TRBV19 and TRBJ1-1, with D uncertain. CDR1 and CDR2 (germline): LNHDA, SQIVND (reference sequence). The CDR3 runs 14 residues. Deletions cut 5 bases from V and 4 bases from J, with 14 bases between. The CDR3 bases are TGTGCCAGTAGTTCTCTCGCGAAGCGCACTGAAGCTTTCTTT. It is translated as CASSSLAKRTEAFF.

The chain links TRBV13 to TRBJ1-1, with D tentatively TRBD1 (6 bases). Germline V lookup: CDR1 PRHDT, CDR2 FYEKMQ (reference sequence). Trimming shortened V by 5 bases and J by 4 bases, and 17 bases separated the two germline ends. CDR3 length: 15 amino acids. The CDR3 bases are TGTGCCAGCAGCCTAACCCTAACAGGGCTCACTGAAGCTTTCTTT. Residues: CASSLTLTGLTEAFF.

The chain is built from TRBV7-2 and TRBJ1-4, with 9 positions matching TRBD1. CDR3 length: 14 amino acids. Germline trimming cut 1 base from V and 7 bases from J; bases unmatched to any gene: 1. Germline values: CDR1 SGHTA, CDR2 FQGNSA. The CDR3 region has the DNA TGTGCCAGCAGCTTAGGACAGGGGGTTGAAAAACTGTTTTTT. Protein sequence: CASSLGQGVEKLFF.

This clone has just one count. CDR3 nucleotide sequence: TGCGCCAGCAGCCTAGCACAGAACACTGAAGCTTTCTTT. This codes for CASSLAQNTEAFF. V usage is TRBV5-1 and J usage is TRBJ1-1; D remains ambiguous. The CDR3 length is 13 residues. Germline V CDR1 and CDR2: SGHRS, YFSETQ. V lost 4 bases, J lost 1 base, and 8 bases lay in between.

This sequence joins TRBV5-1 and TRBJ1-4; 7 nucleotides agree with TRBD1. Germline CDR1 reads SGHRS; CDR2 reads YFSETQ. Trimming took 0 bases from V and 8 from J; bases not matched to a gene: 10. The CDR3 covers 16 residues. CDR3 DNA sequence: TGCGCCAGCAGCTTGGCTTCCGGGACAGCTGCCGAAAAACTGTTTTTT. It is translated as CASSLASGTAAEKLFF. The variable domain in full, completed from reference TRBV5-1 and TRBJ1-4, reads KAGVTQTPRYLIKTRGQQVTLSCSPISGHRSVSWYQQTPGQGLQFLFEYFSETQRNKGNFPGRFSGRQFSNSRSEMNVSTLELGDSALYLCASSLASGTAAEKLFFGSGTQLSVL.

V and J are TRBV18 and TRBJ2-3; maybe TRBD2 (5 bases). The CDR3 loop spans 16 amino acids. CDR1 and CDR2 (germline): KGHSH, LQKENI. V dropped 5 bases and J dropped 2 bases, with 17 bases sitting between them. The CDR3 here is CASSVTPQTTTDTQYF. In DNA form, the CDR3 reads TGTGCCAGCTCAGTGACACCTCAGACTACCACAGATACGCAGTATTTT.

The chain combines TRBV19 with TRBJ2-2; no definite D call. The CDR3 extends over 14 amino acids. Germline V gene lookup returns CDR1 LNHDA and CDR2 SQIVND (reference sequence). The ends were cut back, 6 bases at V and 1 base at J, with 9 bases in the middle. For the CDR3, the DNA is TGTGCCAGTAGCCAGGACGGGAACACCGGGGAGCTGTTTTTT. It encodes CASSQDGNTGELFF.

The chain uses TRBV5-1 and TRBJ1-6, with D maybe TRBD1 (5 bases). V was trimmed by 3 bases and J by 8 bases, leaving 12 bases between them. This CDR3 is built from 14 residues. Per germline, CDR1 SGHRS and CDR2 YFSETQ. The CDR3 nucleotides read TGCGCCAGCAGCTGGGGCCAGGGTGATTCACCCCTCCACTTT. This gives the protein CASSWGQGDSPLHF.

This sequence joins TRBV12-3 or TRBV12-4 and TRBJ2-5, with D tentatively TRBD2 (6 bases). The V end was cut by 8 bases, the J end by 3 bases, with 7 bases between. CDR3 length equals 11 residues. CDR3 DNA: TGTGCCAGCGGAGGGGAAGAGACCCAGTACTTC. Residues: CASGGEETQYF.

CDR3 bases: TGTGCCAGCAGTTCCCGACAGGGAGTCCCGAACACTGAAGCTTTCTTT. It encodes CASSSRQGVPNTEAFF. The genes are TRBV7-9 and TRBJ1-1; 7 bases fit TRBD1. The CDR3 sequence is 16 residues long. Trimming took 6 bases from V and 1 from J; bases not matched to a gene: 11. Germline V lookup: CDR1 SEHNR, CDR2 FQNEAQ (reference sequence).

This clone was detected once. The identical CDR3 is also encoded by other nucleotide sequences in the sample. This chain links TRBV7-9 with TRBJ1-2; weak D call: TRBD1 (6 bases). V was shortened by 4 bases and J by 2 bases, with 11 bases between the two germline ends. The CDR3 extends over 14 amino acids. The germline V gene has CDR1 SEHNR and CDR2 FQNEAQ (reference sequence). The chain's CDR3 is CASSSLDRNYGYTF. The CDR3 DNA reads TGTGCCAGCAGCTCTCTCGACAGGAACTATGGCTACACCTTC.

This clone was observed a single time. The gene calls are TRBV5-5 and TRBJ1-2; possibly TRBD1 for D (6 bases). This CDR3 region has 15 residues. Trimming cost V 0 bases and J 7 bases, with 16 bases left between them. Germline V CDR1 and CDR2: SGHKS, YYEKEE (reference sequence). CDR3 in amino acids: CASSLVGGVAAGYTF. CDR3 nucleotide sequence: TGTGCCAGCAGCTTGGTAGGGGGGGTAGCGGCTGGCTACACCTTC.

V and J are TRBV2 and TRBJ2-3; D might be TRBD2 (5 bases). The CDR3 runs to 14 residues. Trimming removed 3 bases at V and 5 bases at J, with 12 bases between. Germline loops: CDR1 SNHLY, CDR2 FYNNEI. CDR3 in amino acids: CASSERVRGDTQYF. CDR3 nucleotides: TGTGCCAGCAGTGAGAGGGTTCGAGGAGATACGCAGTATTTT.

The CDR3 nucleotides are TGTGCCACCAGCAGAGATTCTAGGGGGAGTAGGGAGACCCAGTACTTC. Protein product: CATSRDSRGSRETQYF. The chain employs TRBV15 and TRBJ2-5; D possibly corresponds to TRBD1 (6 bases). The V gene's germline CDR1 is LNHNV and CDR2 YYDKDF (reference sequence). V lost 0 bases and J 5 bases, leaving 16 bases between the germline ends. There are 16 residues in the CDR3.

The table lists this clone with a count of one. The chain links TRBV5-1 to TRBJ1-6, with 7 positions matching TRBD1. Trimming removed 0 bases from V and 7 bases from J; junction bases left unmatched: 4. Germline CDR1 is SGHRS and CDR2 is YFSETQ. The CDR3 covers 15 residues. CDR3: CASSLGDRDNSPLHF. The DNA for the CDR3 is TGCGCCAGCAGCTTGGGAGACAGGGACAATTCACCCCTCCACTTT.